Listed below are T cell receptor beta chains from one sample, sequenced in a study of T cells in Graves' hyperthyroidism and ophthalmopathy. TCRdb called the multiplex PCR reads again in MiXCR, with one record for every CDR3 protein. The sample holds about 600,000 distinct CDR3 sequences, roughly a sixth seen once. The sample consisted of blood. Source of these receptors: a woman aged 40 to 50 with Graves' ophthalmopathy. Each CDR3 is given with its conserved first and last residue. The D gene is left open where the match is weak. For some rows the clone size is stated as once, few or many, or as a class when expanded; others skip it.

CDR3aa: CASTTGGAGSTEAFF
CDR3nt: TGTGCCAGCACTACAGGGGGCGCGGGCTCCACTGAAGCTTTCTTT
abundance: many
v_gene: TRBV6-2/TRBV6-3
j_gene: TRBJ1-1
d_gene: TRBD1

CDR3aa: CASSLKTGQDYEQYF
CDR3nt: TGTGCCAGCAGCTTAAAGACGGGACAAGACTACGAGCAGTACTTC
abundance: many
v_gene: TRBV7-3
j_gene: TRBJ2-7
d_gene: NA

CDR3aa: CASSVSSHPSTDTQYF
CDR3nt: TGTGCCAGCAGCGTATCATCCCACCCTAGCACAGATACGCAGTATTTT
abundance: few
v_gene: TRBV9
j_gene: TRBJ2-3
d_gene: NA

CDR3aa: CASSLGQAPREQYF
CDR3nt: TGTGCCAGCAGTTTAGGACAGGCCCCCCGCGAGCAGTACTTC
abundance: few
v_gene: TRBV28
j_gene: TRBJ2-7
d_gene: TRBD1

CDR3aa: CASSLEFGTRNTGELFF
CDR3nt: TGCGCCAGCAGCTTGGAGTTCGGGACACGGAACACCGGGGAGCTGTTTTTT
abundance: many
v_gene: TRBV5-1
j_gene: TRBJ2-2
d_gene: NA

CDR3aa: CANSAGRGGYGYTF
CDR3nt: TGTGCCAACAGCGCAGGAAGGGGCGGCTATGGCTACACCTTC
abundance: many
v_gene: TRBV7-2
j_gene: TRBJ1-2
d_gene: NA

CDR3aa: CASSPPLGASSDTQYF
CDR3nt: TGCGCCAGCAGCCCCCCCTTAGGGGCGAGTTCAGATACGCAGTATTTT
abundance: many
v_gene: TRBV5-1
j_gene: TRBJ2-3
d_gene: NA

CDR3aa: CASRPLGDRDYGYTF
CDR3nt: TGTGCCAGCAGACCGCTCGGGGACAGGGACTATGGCTACACCTTC
abundance: many
v_gene: TRBV6-1
j_gene: TRBJ1-2
d_gene: TRBD1

CDR3aa: CASTSSSGEQFF
CDR3nt: TGTGCCAGCACCTCTTCTAGCGGTGAGCAGTTCTTC
abundance: few
v_gene: TRBV25-1
j_gene: TRBJ2-1
d_gene: TRBD2

CDR3aa: CASAIVGAGANVLTF
CDR3nt: TGCGCCAGCGCCATCGTGGGCGCTGGGGCCAACGTCCTGACTTTC
abundance: few
v_gene: TRBV5-1
j_gene: TRBJ2-6
d_gene: NA

CDR3aa: CASTLPGPPGNQPQHF
CDR3nt: TGTGCCAGTACCCTCCCGGGCCCCCCTGGCAATCAGCCCCAGCATTTT
abundance: NA
v_gene: TRBV19
j_gene: TRBJ1-5
d_gene: NA

CDR3aa: CASSQWGTWETQYF
CDR3nt: TGTGCCAGCAGCCAATGGGGGACTTGGGAGACCCAGTACTTC
abundance: NA
v_gene: TRBV14
j_gene: TRBJ2-5
d_gene: NA

CDR3aa: CASSFYSGPLHF
CDR3nt: TGTGCCAGCAGTTTTTATAGCGGACCCCTCCACTTT
abundance: few
v_gene: TRBV28
j_gene: TRBJ1-6
d_gene: NA

CDR3aa: CASSADYNEQFF
CDR3nt: TGTGCCAGCTCAGCAGACTACAATGAGCAGTTCTTC
abundance: many
v_gene: TRBV18
j_gene: TRBJ2-1
d_gene: NA

CDR3aa: CASSLSGRQDSPLHF
CDR3nt: TGTGCCAGCAGTCTTAGCGGGAGGCAGGACTCACCCCTCCACTTT
abundance: NA
v_gene: TRBV10-3
j_gene: TRBJ1-6
d_gene: NA

CDR3aa: CASSITDGNQPQHF
CDR3nt: TGTGCCAGTAGTATAACAGACGGCAATCAGCCCCAGCATTTT
abundance: NA
v_gene: TRBV19
j_gene: TRBJ1-5
d_gene: NA

CDR3aa: CASSLAGGPQGTDTQYF
CDR3nt: TGTGCCAGCAGCTTAGCGGGGGGACCTCAGGGCACAGATACGCAGTATTTT
abundance: many
v_gene: TRBV7-2
j_gene: TRBJ2-3
d_gene: NA

CDR3aa: CASSYSRGIYEQYF
CDR3nt: TGTGCCAGCAGTTACAGCAGGGGGATCTACGAGCAGTACTTC
abundance: many
v_gene: TRBV6-5
j_gene: TRBJ2-7
d_gene: TRBD1

CDR3aa: CASRHNYGTAYEQYF
CDR3nt: TGTGCCAGCAGACACAACTATGGGACAGCCTACGAGCAGTACTTC
abundance: many
v_gene: TRBV11-2
j_gene: TRBJ2-7
d_gene: TRBD1

CDR3aa: CASSSLIITEAFF
CDR3nt: TGTGCCAGCAGCTCCCTTATTATCACTGAAGCTTTCTTT
abundance: many
v_gene: TRBV11-2
j_gene: TRBJ1-1
d_gene: NA

CDR3aa: CASSQVGDTEAFF
CDR3nt: TGTGCCAGCAGCCAAGTTGGGGACACTGAAGCTTTCTTT
abundance: many
v_gene: TRBV3-1
j_gene: TRBJ1-1
d_gene: NA

CDR3aa: CASSESRDLTDTQYF
CDR3nt: TGTGCCAGCAGTGAATCCCGGGACCTCACAGATACGCAGTATTTT
abundance: few
v_gene: TRBV6-1
j_gene: TRBJ2-3
d_gene: NA

CDR3aa: CASSVRTAGANVLTF
CDR3nt: TGTGCCAGCAGTGTTCGGACAGCTGGGGCCAACGTCCTGACTTTC
abundance: few
v_gene: TRBV6-1
j_gene: TRBJ2-6
d_gene: NA

CDR3aa: CASSKGLASSYNEQFF
CDR3nt: TGCGCCAGCAGCAAGGGACTAGCGAGCTCCTACAATGAGCAGTTCTTC
abundance: few
v_gene: TRBV5-1
j_gene: TRBJ2-1
d_gene: TRBD2

CDR3aa: CASSPSGDGGGELFF
CDR3nt: TGTGCCAGCAGTCCCTCGGGAGATGGAGGCGGGGAGCTGTTTTTT
abundance: many
v_gene: TRBV6-2/TRBV6-3
j_gene: TRBJ2-2
d_gene: NA

CDR3aa: CSARVGSNYGYTF
CDR3nt: TGCAGTGCTAGAGTGGGTTCTAACTATGGCTACACCTTC
abundance: NA
v_gene: TRBV20-1
j_gene: TRBJ1-2
d_gene: NA

CDR3aa: CASSKTGTGNNEQFF
CDR3nt: TGTGCCAGCAGCAAAACCGGGACAGGCAACAATGAGCAGTTCTTC
abundance: few
v_gene: TRBV7-3
j_gene: TRBJ2-1
d_gene: TRBD1

CDR3aa: CASSGTGGGGVEQFF
CDR3nt: TGTGCCAGCTCGGGAACAGGGGGCGGTGGGGTCGAGCAGTTCTTC
abundance: few
v_gene: TRBV19
j_gene: TRBJ2-1
d_gene: TRBD1

CDR3aa: CASSYSRSGRDKLFF
CDR3nt: TGTGCCAGCAGTTACTCTCGCAGCGGTCGGGACAAACTGTTTTTT
abundance: NA
v_gene: TRBV6-2/TRBV6-3
j_gene: TRBJ1-4
d_gene: NA

CDR3aa: CASSQGGSIDTQYF
CDR3nt: TGTGCCAGCAGCCAGGGCGGGAGCATAGATACGCAGTATTTT
abundance: NA
v_gene: TRBV3-1
j_gene: TRBJ2-3
d_gene: TRBD2

CDR3aa: CASSPGGRTAFF
CDR3nt: TGTGCCAGCAGCCCCGGGGGGAGGACAGCTTTCTTT
abundance: few
v_gene: TRBV11-2
j_gene: TRBJ1-1
d_gene: NA

CDR3aa: CASSPPERQSSYNEQFF
CDR3nt: TGTGCCAGCAGCCCCCCAGAGCGCCAGAGCTCCTACAATGAGCAGTTCTTC
abundance: NA
v_gene: TRBV7-9
j_gene: TRBJ2-1
d_gene: NA

CDR3aa: CASSRRAQTGNTIYF
CDR3nt: TGTGCCAGCAGCCGCCGAGCCCAGACAGGAAACACCATATATTTT
abundance: few
v_gene: TRBV7-9
j_gene: TRBJ1-3
d_gene: NA

CDR3aa: CASSHSRSSYNEQFF
CDR3nt: TGTGCCAGCAGCCATAGCAGGAGCTCCTACAATGAGCAGTTCTTC
abundance: many
v_gene: TRBV12-3/TRBV12-4
j_gene: TRBJ2-1
d_gene: NA

CDR3aa: CASSYGRVQETQYF
CDR3nt: TGTGCCAGCAGCTACGGCAGGGTGCAAGAGACCCAGTACTTC
abundance: many
v_gene: TRBV11-2
j_gene: TRBJ2-5
d_gene: NA

CDR3aa: CASSFTHQETQYF
CDR3nt: TGCGCCAGCAGCTTTACCCACCAAGAGACCCAGTACTTC
abundance: many
v_gene: TRBV5-1
j_gene: TRBJ2-5
d_gene: NA

CDR3aa: CASSLAGDTSSPLHF
CDR3nt: TGTGCCAGCAGCTTAGCGGGGGATACTAGTTCACCCCTCCACTTT
abundance: few
v_gene: TRBV11-2
j_gene: TRBJ1-6
d_gene: NA

CDR3aa: CASSRDGRSGANVLTF
CDR3nt: TGTGCCAGCAGCCGGGACGGCCGCTCTGGGGCCAACGTCCTGACTTTC
abundance: NA
v_gene: TRBV7-3
j_gene: TRBJ2-6
d_gene: NA

CDR3aa: CASSSGATLYGYTF
CDR3nt: TGTGCCAGTAGCTCCGGAGCCACCCTCTATGGCTACACCTTC
abundance: few
v_gene: TRBV19
j_gene: TRBJ1-2
d_gene: NA

CDR3aa: CASSLIRSSYEQYF
CDR3nt: TGTGCCAGCAGCTTAATCAGGAGCTCCTACGAGCAGTACTTC
abundance: many
v_gene: TRBV11-2
j_gene: TRBJ2-7
d_gene: NA

CDR3aa: CASRSTGSGNYGYTF
CDR3nt: TGTGCCAGCAGATCCACAGGGTCCGGGAACTATGGCTACACCTTC
abundance: few
v_gene: TRBV7-9
j_gene: TRBJ1-2
d_gene: NA

CDR3aa: CASSQPATGVYEQYF
CDR3nt: TGCGCCAGCAGCCAACCCGCCACGGGAGTTTACGAGCAGTACTTC
abundance: few
v_gene: TRBV4-1
j_gene: TRBJ2-7
d_gene: NA

CDR3aa: CASSWGQGYTEAFF
CDR3nt: TGCGCCAGCAGCTGGGGACAGGGTTACACTGAAGCTTTCTTT
abundance: many
v_gene: TRBV5-1
j_gene: TRBJ1-1
d_gene: TRBD1

CDR3aa: CASSWRTGAPSGNTIYF
CDR3nt: TGTGCCAGCAGCTGGAGGACAGGGGCCCCCTCTGGAAACACCATATATTTT
abundance: many
v_gene: TRBV7-8
j_gene: TRBJ1-3
d_gene: TRBD1

CDR3aa: CASSQFRGGEAFF
CDR3nt: TGCGCCAGCAGCCAATTTAGGGGCGGTGAAGCTTTCTTT
abundance: NA
v_gene: TRBV4-1
j_gene: TRBJ1-1
d_gene: NA

CDR3aa: CASSPRDRNYEQYF
CDR3nt: TGTGCCAGCAGCCCCCGGGACAGAAACTACGAGCAGTACTTC
abundance: many
v_gene: TRBV7-9
j_gene: TRBJ2-7
d_gene: TRBD1

CDR3aa: CSALPAGGDLSTDTQYF
CDR3nt: TGCAGTGCTCTACCAGCGGGAGGGGACCTTAGCACAGATACGCAGTATTTT
abundance: NA
v_gene: TRBV20-1
j_gene: TRBJ2-3
d_gene: TRBD2

CDR3aa: CAWGKGGRTGELFF
CDR3nt: TGTGCCTGGGGAAAAGGTGGCCGCACCGGGGAGCTGTTTTTT
abundance: NA
v_gene: TRBV30
j_gene: TRBJ2-2
d_gene: NA

CDR3aa: CASSIGGGNTEAFF
CDR3nt: TGTGCCAGTAGTATTGGAGGGGGGAACACTGAAGCTTTCTTT
abundance: many
v_gene: TRBV19
j_gene: TRBJ1-1
d_gene: NA

CDR3aa: CASSLDRIHGYTF
CDR3nt: TGTGCCAGTAGCCTGGACAGAATCCATGGCTACACCTTC
abundance: NA
v_gene: TRBV19
j_gene: TRBJ1-2
d_gene: NA

CDR3aa: CASSQRQTSGNTIYF
CDR3nt: TGTGCCAGCAGCCAGAGACAAACGTCTGGAAACACCATATATTTT
abundance: few
v_gene: TRBV3-1
j_gene: TRBJ1-3
d_gene: NA

CDR3aa: CASSDGQSFNEQFF
CDR3nt: TGCGCCAGCAGTGACGGACAGAGCTTCAATGAGCAGTTCTTC
abundance: many
v_gene: TRBV10-1
j_gene: TRBJ2-1
d_gene: NA

CDR3aa: CASSPWLQTSGNTIYF
CDR3nt: TGTGCCAGCAGCCCGTGGCTACAAACCTCTGGAAACACCATATATTTT
abundance: few
v_gene: TRBV7-2
j_gene: TRBJ1-3
d_gene: NA

CDR3aa: CASSPHQGIAEAFF
CDR3nt: TGTGCCAGCTCACCTCATCAGGGTATTGCTGAAGCTTTCTTT
abundance: many
v_gene: TRBV18
j_gene: TRBJ1-1
d_gene: NA

CDR3aa: CASSLVSGGSNTGELFF
CDR3nt: TGTGCCAGCAGCTTGGTTAGCGGGGGCTCGAACACCGGGGAGCTGTTTTTT
abundance: few
v_gene: TRBV7-6
j_gene: TRBJ2-2
d_gene: TRBD2

CDR3aa: CASSIQLAGVYEQYF
CDR3nt: TGTGCCAGTAGTATACAACTAGCGGGAGTCTACGAGCAGTACTTC
abundance: few
v_gene: TRBV19
j_gene: TRBJ2-7
d_gene: TRBD2

CDR3aa: CSAGTRTDTQYF
CDR3nt: TGCAGTGCCGGGACGAGGACAGATACGCAGTATTTT
abundance: many
v_gene: TRBV20-1
j_gene: TRBJ2-3
d_gene: NA

CDR3aa: CASSAVSQGLNTEAFF
CDR3nt: TGTGCCAGCAGCGCCGTCTCACAGGGGTTGAACACTGAAGCTTTCTTT
abundance: NA
v_gene: TRBV7-9
j_gene: TRBJ1-1
d_gene: TRBD1